Listed below are T cell receptor beta chains from one sample, sequenced in a study of CD8+ T cells in alopecia areata. Clones were read by immunoSEQ multiplex PCR, and TCRdb kept only the in-frame ones, dropping some. The sample yields roughly 150,000 clones, roughly 50% seen once. Source material: CD4+ T cells sorted from blood. Every receptor here comes from a human donor with alopecia areata. CDR3s include the opening cysteine and the closing phenylalanine or tryptophan. A D gene is named only where the DNA matches it firmly. Expanded clones get a size class; other rows say once, few or many, or leave the size out.

D	size	V	J	DNA	CDR3
TRBD2	-	TRBV5-1	TRBJ2-1	TGCGCCAGCAGCTTGTGGACTGGGGGCGGGAGGGCCAATGAGCAGTTCTTC	CASSLWTGGGRANEQFF
TRBD2	-	TRBV7-2	TRBJ2-7	TGTGCCAGCAGCCGCTTACTAGCGGCCTACGAGCAGTACTTC	CASSRLLAAYEQYF
-	-	TRBV29-1	TRBJ2-5	TGCAGCGCTCATCGGACAGCGGCTGTGACCCAGTACTTC	CSAHRTAAVTQYF
-	-	TRBV20-1	TRBJ1-2	TGCAGTGCTAGAATTAGCTATGGCTACACCTTC	CSARISYGYTF
-	-	TRBV7-6	TRBJ2-3	TGTGCCAGCAGCGTAGACCACAACACAGATACGCAGTATTTT	CASSVDHNTDTQYF
-	-	TRBV27	TRBJ1-2	TGTGCCAGCAGTGACTTGGGAGCAGGGGGCTACACCTTC	CASSDLGAGGYTF
TRBD2	few	TRBV5-8	TRBJ2-3	TGTGCCAGCAGCTTGGTAGGGACTAGCGGGACCACAGATACGCAGTATTTT	CASSLVGTSGTTDTQYF
TRBD1	-	TRBV29-1	TRBJ1-2	TGCAGCGTTGATGTGGGACAGGCCTACACCTTC	CSVDVGQAYTF
TRBD2	few	TRBV4-2	TRBJ2-5	TGTGCCAGCAGCCTCACTAGCGGGCAGAAAGAGACCCAGTACTTC	CASSLTSGQKETQYF
-	few	TRBV9	TRBJ2-5	TGTGCCAGCAGCTGGGAGGAGATGGAGACCCAGTACTTC	CASSWEEMETQYF
TRBD1	few	TRBV7-9	TRBJ2-5	TGTGCCAGCAGCTTACGACAGGGGGCGAAAGAGACCCAGTACTTC	CASSLRQGAKETQYF
-	few	TRBV29-1	TRBJ2-1	TGCAGCGTTGACACCGGGACTCTTGCCTACAATGAGCAGTTCTTC	CSVDTGTLAYNEQFF
-	-	TRBV9	TRBJ2-7	TGTGCCAGCAGCGTCGACGGAGTATACGAGCAGTACTTC	CASSVDGVYEQYF
TRBD2	-	TRBV9	TRBJ2-3	TGTGCCAGCAGCGTAGAGCTGGCTAGCGGGTTGAATACGCAGTATTTT	CASSVELASGLNTQYF
-	-	TRBV29-1	TRBJ2-7	TGCAGCGTTGAAGGCTGGGCAGGCCATCACTACGAGCAGTACTTC	CSVEGWAGHHYEQYF
-	-	TRBV19	TRBJ2-2	TGTGCCTCCGCGAGAGGCCGAAACACCGGGGAGCTGTTTTTT	CASARGRNTGELFF
-	few	TRBV27	TRBJ1-2	TGTGCCAGCGGAAAACAGGGTTTTGGCTACACCTTC	CASGKQGFGYTF
TRBD1	-	TRBV6-5	TRBJ2-4	TGTGCCAGCAGTCAAGACAGGGCAACCCTCATTCAGTACTTC	CASSQDRATLIQYF
-	once	TRBV30	TRBJ2-7	TGTGCCTGGACCGGGACTTATCCCTCCTACGAGCAGTACTTC	CAWTGTYPSYEQYF
-	few	TRBV29-1	TRBJ2-1	TGCAGCGTTGTGGGCAGAAGCTCCTACAATGAGCAGTTCTTC	CSVVGRSSYNEQFF
-	-	TRBV2	TRBJ2-5	TGTGCCAGCAGCCGCCGGGTGATAGAGACCCAGTACTTC	CASSRRVIETQYF
TRBD2	-	TRBV9	TRBJ2-1	TGTGCCAGCAGCGTAGCTAGCGGGAGAACGGAAGAGCAGTTCTTC	CASSVASGRTEEQFF
-	-	TRBV29-1	TRBJ1-2	TGCAGCGCTTCGGAACCGACTTCTGGCTACACCTTC	CSASEPTSGYTF
TRBD1	-	TRBV2	TRBJ1-1	TGTGCCAACCCGGGACAGGGATCTGAAGCTTTCTTT	CANPGQGSEAFF
TRBD2	-	TRBV19	TRBJ2-4	TGTGCCAGTAGTACCCTGGACGGGGGGGTAGCCAAAAACATTCAGTACTTC	CASSTLDGGVAKNIQYF
-	-	TRBV5-1	TRBJ2-3	TGCGCCAGCACCTTGATGGGTTACGACACAGATACGCAGTATTTT	CASTLMGYDTDTQYF
TRBD2	few	TRBV29-1	TRBJ2-1	TGCAGCGTTGAAACACAGCCCGGCGGGGGGGGTGAGCAGTTCTTC	CSVETQPGGGGEQFF
TRBD2	few	TRBV7-3	TRBJ2-5	TGTGCCAGCAGCAACGGAGCGGGAGGGCGGGAGACCCAGTACTTC	CASSNGAGGRETQYF
-	few	TRBV29-1	TRBJ2-5	TGCAGCGTTGGCCGGGGGCAAGAGACCCAGTACTTC	CSVGRGQETQYF
-	once	TRBV29-1	TRBJ1-1	TGCAGCGTTGTAGGGACGCCGGTGGGGAACACTGAAGCTTTCTTT	CSVVGTPVGNTEAFF
-	-	TRBV6-1	TRBJ1-5	TGTGCCAGCAGTGGCTCGGGCAATCAGCCCCAGCATTTT	CASSGSGNQPQHF
-	-	TRBV29-1	TRBJ1-2	TGCAGCGTTGCTTATAGTCGTGGCTACACCTTC	CSVAYSRGYTF
-	-	TRBV4-1	TRBJ1-4	TGCGCCAGCAGCCAAACATCGGGGGCTGTGGATGAAAAACTGTTTTTT	CASSQTSGAVDEKLFF
TRBD2	-	TRBV30	TRBJ2-1	TGTGCCTGGAGCTACACTAGCGGGAGCAGGAATGAGCAGTTCTTC	CAWSYTSGSRNEQFF
-	-	TRBV15	TRBJ2-1	TGTGCCACCAGCAGCCCTAGCAAACTCTACAATGAGCAGTTCTTC	CATSSPSKLYNEQFF
-	-	TRBV6-5	TRBJ2-7	TGTGCCAGCACCGACCACAACTCCTACGAGCAGTACTTC	CASTDHNSYEQYF
-	once	TRBV11-2	TRBJ2-7	TGTGCCAGCAGCTCCATCAGAGGCGTCCCGTACGAGCAGTACTTC	CASSSIRGVPYEQYF
-	-	TRBV4-1	TRBJ2-1	TGCGCCAGCAGCCAGATTGACGGGGGCAATGAGCAGTTCTTC	CASSQIDGGNEQFF
-	few	TRBV28	TRBJ1-5	TGTGCCAGCAGTTACACTTCAGCCCAGCATTTT	CASSYTSAQHF
-	few	TRBV5-1	TRBJ2-1	TGCGCCAGCAGCTTACGTGGGGTCGGCAATGAGCAGTTCTTC	CASSLRGVGNEQFF
-	-	TRBV19	TRBJ1-1	TGTGCCAGTAGTATCGGAGGCTTGGGGACAGAAGCTTTCTTT	CASSIGGLGTEAFF
-	-	TRBV20-1	TRBJ2-7	TGCAGTGCTAGTCCCGCCCACGAGCAGTACTTC	CSASPAHEQYF
-	-	TRBV6-5	TRBJ2-1	TGTGCCAGCAGTTTCGTCCCGGCGACGGGGGAAGTGTTCTTC	CASSFVPATGEVFF
-	few	TRBV27	TRBJ2-1	TGTGCCAGGCTCGGGATAGACTCCTACAATGAGCAGTTCTTC	CARLGIDSYNEQFF
TRBD2	-	TRBV5-6	TRBJ2-7	TGTGCCAGCAGCATAGGACTAGCGGGGAAGAGACACTTC	CASSIGLAGKRHF
-	-	TRBV4-1	TRBJ2-7	TGCGCCAGCAGCCAAGTGGAGGGGTCCGAGCAGTACTTC	CASSQVEGSEQYF